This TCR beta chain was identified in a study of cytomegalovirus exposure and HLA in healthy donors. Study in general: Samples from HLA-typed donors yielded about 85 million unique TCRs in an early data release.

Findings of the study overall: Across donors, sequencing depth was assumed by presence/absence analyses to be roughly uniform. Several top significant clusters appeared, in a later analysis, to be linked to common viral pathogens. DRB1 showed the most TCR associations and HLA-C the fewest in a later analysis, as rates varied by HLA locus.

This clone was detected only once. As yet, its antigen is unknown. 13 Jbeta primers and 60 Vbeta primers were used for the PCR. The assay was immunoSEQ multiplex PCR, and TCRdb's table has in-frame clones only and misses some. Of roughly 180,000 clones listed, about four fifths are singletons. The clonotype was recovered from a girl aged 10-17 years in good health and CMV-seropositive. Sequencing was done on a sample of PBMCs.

The CDR3 DNA reads TGTGCCAGCAGCTTGGACGTTAGGGGGCCCTATGGCTACACCTTC. Residues: CASSLDVRGPYGYTF. The chain couples TRBV5-4 to TRBJ1-2; 7 nucleotides match TRBD1. This CDR3 has 15 amino acids. Trimming removed 0 bases from V and 4 bases from J; junction bases left unmatched: 6. CDR1 is SGHNT and CDR2 is YYREEE in the germline V gene (reference sequence).